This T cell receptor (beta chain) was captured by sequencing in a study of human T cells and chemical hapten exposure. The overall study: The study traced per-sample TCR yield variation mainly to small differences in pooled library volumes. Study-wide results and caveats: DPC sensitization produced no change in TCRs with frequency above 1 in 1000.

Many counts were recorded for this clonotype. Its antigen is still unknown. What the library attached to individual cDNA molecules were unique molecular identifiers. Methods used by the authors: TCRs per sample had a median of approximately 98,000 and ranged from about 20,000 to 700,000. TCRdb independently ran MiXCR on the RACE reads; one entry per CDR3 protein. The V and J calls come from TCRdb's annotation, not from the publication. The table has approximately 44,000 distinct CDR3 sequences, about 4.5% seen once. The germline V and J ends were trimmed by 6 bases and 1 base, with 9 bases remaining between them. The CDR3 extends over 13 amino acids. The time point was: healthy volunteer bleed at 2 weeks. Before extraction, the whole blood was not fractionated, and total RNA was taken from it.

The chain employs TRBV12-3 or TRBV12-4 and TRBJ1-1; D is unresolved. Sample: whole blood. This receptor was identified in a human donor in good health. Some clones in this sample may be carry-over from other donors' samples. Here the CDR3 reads CASRGIRNTEAFF. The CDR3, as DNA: TGTGCCAGCAGGGGAATCCGGAACACTGAAGCTTTCTTT.